The rows below give T cell receptor beta chains drawn from one sample of a study of OX40 agonist ivuxolimab in advanced cancers. Generated by immunoSEQ multiplex PCR, the TCRdb table keeps only in-frame clones and is missing some. The sample shows 40,000 to 45,000 clones, approximately 90% of them seen only once. The sample was CD4+ or CD8+ T cells sorted from blood, taken in a trial of the OX40 agonist ivuxolimab. The source is an adult with an advanced solid tumor such as melanoma, head and neck, liver or kidney cancer. CDR3s include the opening cysteine and the closing phenylalanine or tryptophan. The D gene is left open where the match is weak. Expanded clones are given a class, and other clones once, few, many or no size at all.

TRBV19	TRBJ2-2	NA	NA	TGTGCCAGTAGGAGTTATAGGGGTGGAACCGGGGAGCTGTTTTTT	CASRSYRGGTGELFF
TRBV9	TRBJ2-5	NA	TRBD2	TGTGCCAGCAGCAAGAGCGGGAGTAACCAAGAGACCCAGTACTTC	CASSKSGSNQETQYF
TRBV27	TRBJ1-2	NA	NA	TGTGCCAGCAGTTTCGCGGACCAGCCTCGGGGGGACTATGGCTACACCTTC	CASSFADQPRGDYGYTF
TRBV5-6	TRBJ2-7	NA	NA	TGTGCCAGCAGCTTGGCCCTAAGGGAGCAGTACTTC	CASSLALREQYF
TRBV27	TRBJ2-3	NA	TRBD2	TGTGCCAGCAGTTTAGCTAGCGGGAGCCTCCATACGCAGTATTTT	CASSLASGSLHTQYF
TRBV15	TRBJ2-1	NA	TRBD1	TGTGCCACCAGCAGGGACAGGGGGAATGAGCAGTTCTTC	CATSRDRGNEQFF
TRBV27	TRBJ1-4	NA	NA	TGTGCCAGCAGTCAAGGGGCCGGGACTAATGAAAAACTGTTTTTT	CASSQGAGTNEKLFF
TRBV27	TRBJ2-1	NA	TRBD2	TGTGCCAGCCATGGACTAGCGAGTTACAATGAGCAGTTCTTC	CASHGLASYNEQFF
TRBV28	TRBJ2-2	NA	TRBD1	TGTGCCAGCAGGCCGACAGGGGGGGGCCCCGGGGAGCTGTTTTTT	CASRPTGGGPGELFF
TRBV28	TRBJ2-5	NA	NA	TGTGCCAGCAGTTTAGCAGGAGCCCGTCAAGAGACCCAGTACTTC	CASSLAGARQETQYF
TRBV9	TRBJ2-7	NA	NA	TGTGCCAGCAGCAGCGAGGCGGGCGCACAGGGAACCTACGAGCAGTACTTC	CASSSEAGAQGTYEQYF
TRBV28	TRBJ1-1	NA	NA	TGTGCCAGCAGTTCAACCCAGATGAAGAACACTGAAGCTTTCTTT	CASSSTQMKNTEAFF
TRBV6-5	TRBJ2-7	NA	NA	TGTGCCAGCAGTTACTCGTCAGGGACCTACGAGCAGTACTTC	CASSYSSGTYEQYF
TRBV11-3	TRBJ2-3	NA	TRBD2	TGTGCCAGCAAAGGTCTCGCTAGCGGGAGCGCAGATACGCAGTATTTT	CASKGLASGSADTQYF
TRBV13	TRBJ2-7	NA	NA	TGTGCCAGCAGCTTAACAAGGGGTAACGAGCAGTACTTC	CASSLTRGNEQYF
TRBV27	TRBJ2-5	NA	NA	TGTGCCAGCAGTTTAGGGAACCAAGAGACCCAGTACTTC	CASSLGNQETQYF
TRBV30	TRBJ1-2	NA	NA	TGTGCCTGGAGTGTAGGGGGAATGGTTGGCTACACCTTC	CAWSVGGMVGYTF
TRBV7-8	TRBJ2-2	once	TRBD1	TGTGCCAGCAGGACAGGGGAGGTAGCCGGGGAGCTGTTTTTT	CASRTGEVAGELFF
TRBV9	TRBJ2-2	NA	TRBD1	TGTGCCAGCAGCCTGGGACAGGGGCGCACCGGGGAGCTGTTTTTT	CASSLGQGRTGELFF
TRBV4-1	TRBJ2-7	NA	TRBD2	TGCGCCAGCAGCCAAGGTCTAGCGGGAACCTACGAGCAGTACTTC	CASSQGLAGTYEQYF
TRBV6-5	TRBJ2-3	NA	TRBD2	TGTGCCAGCAGTTACTCGGGGAGGGAGGGTACGCAGTATTTT	CASSYSGREGTQYF
TRBV29-1	TRBJ2-7	NA	TRBD2	TGCAGCGTGGTCTCGACTAGCGGCTCCTACGAGCAGTACTTC	CSVVSTSGSYEQYF
TRBV11-2	TRBJ1-2	NA	TRBD1	TGTGCCAGCAGCTTAGTCAGGGGGGACGGCTACACCTTC	CASSLVRGDGYTF
TRBV2	TRBJ1-1	NA	NA	TGTGCCAGCAGTGGCCCGGTACGGGCATCGAACACTGAAGCTTTCTTT	CASSGPVRASNTEAFF
TRBV7-8	TRBJ2-7	NA	NA	TGTGCCAGCAGCTTAGCCGGACTGGCCGAGCAGTACTTC	CASSLAGLAEQYF
TRBV19	TRBJ2-6	NA	NA	TGTGCCAGTAGTATGGGGGGTTCTGGGGCCAACGTCCTGACTTTC	CASSMGGSGANVLTF
TRBV15	TRBJ1-5	NA	TRBD1	TGTGCCACCAGGCGACAGGGCGGCGATCAGCCCCAGCATTTT	CATRRQGGDQPQHF
TRBV29-1	TRBJ2-5	NA	TRBD1	TGCAGCGGGAATAATCACGGGACAGGGGGCGCGGAGACCCAGTACTTC	CSGNNHGTGGAETQYF
TRBV27	TRBJ2-7	NA	NA	TGTGCCAGCGGGACGTCAACTTCCTACGAGCAGTACTTC	CASGTSTSYEQYF
TRBV28	TRBJ2-2	NA	TRBD2	TGTGCCAGCAGTTTTTTGGCGGGAGGGTTGTTAAACACCGGGGAGCTGTTTTTT	CASSFLAGGLLNTGELFF
TRBV28	TRBJ1-6	NA	NA	TGTGCCAGCAGCTTAGGTCAACAGGGTCATTCACCCCTCCACTTT	CASSLGQQGHSPLHF
TRBV30	TRBJ2-2	NA	NA	TGTGCCTGGAACACCAACACCGGGGAGCTGTTTTTT	CAWNTNTGELFF
TRBV7-8	TRBJ1-5	NA	NA	TGTGCCAGCAGCTTTTCGAGTAGCAATCAGCCCCAGCATTTT	CASSFSSSNQPQHF
TRBV27	TRBJ2-1	NA	NA	TGTGCCAGCAGTTTATATTCTGCGGGAAGCTACAATGAGCAGTTCTTC	CASSLYSAGSYNEQFF
TRBV19	TRBJ1-5	NA	NA	TGTGCCAGTAGTTGGGGTACGGGGGATCAGCCCCAGCATTTT	CASSWGTGDQPQHF
TRBV7-3	TRBJ2-5	NA	NA	TGTGCCAGCAGCTCCTTGACAGGCGGAAGGGAGACCCAGTACTTC	CASSSLTGGRETQYF
TRBV29-1	TRBJ1-5	NA	NA	TGCAGCGTTCCTTATCGGAACCGGGACGGGGGATCCCTTAGCAATCAGCCCCAGCATTTT	CSVPYRNRDGGSLSNQPQHF
TRBV6-5	TRBJ2-7	NA	NA	TGTGCCAGCAGTTCCTTTGACAGAAATGAGCAGTACTTC	CASSSFDRNEQYF
TRBV28	TRBJ2-5	NA	NA	TGTGCCAGCAGTCCGTACCAAGAGACCCAGTACTTC	CASSPYQETQYF
TRBV6-1	TRBJ2-5	NA	TRBD1	TGTGCCAGCAGTGCGCCTCTCGGGACAGGGGGCCGAGAGACCCAGTACTTC	CASSAPLGTGGRETQYF
TRBV5-3	TRBJ2-5	NA	NA	TGTGCCAGAAGCTTGGGACACCAAGAGACCCAGTACTTC	CARSLGHQETQYF
TRBV13	TRBJ2-5	NA	TRBD1	TGTGCCAGCAGCTCGGACAGGGATGGAGAGACCCAGTACTTC	CASSSDRDGETQYF
TRBV6-5	TRBJ2-2	NA	NA	TGTGCCAGCAGATCCACCCAGGGATCCGGGGAGCTGTTTTTT	CASRSTQGSGELFF
TRBV6-5	TRBJ2-1	NA	NA	TGTGCCAGCAGTTGGACTACCGATGAGCAGTTCTTC	CASSWTTDEQFF
TRBV30	TRBJ2-1	NA	NA	TGTGCCTGGAGCGGAATTGAGCAGTTCTTC	CAWSGIEQFF
TRBV11-2	TRBJ1-1	NA	NA	TGTGCCAGCAACACCGGCAGGGGCACTGAAGCTTTCTTT	CASNTGRGTEAFF